This T cell receptor beta chain was identified in a study of T cell changes during pregnancy in multiple sclerosis. The repertoire was sequenced with immunoSEQ multiplex PCR; TCRdb's copy has only in-frame clones and lacks some. In the table there are 45,000 to 55,000 clones, 90% of which are singletons. The V end was cut by 7 bases, the J end by 1 base, with 12 bases between. CDR3 length: 14 residues. Germline V lookup: CDR1 SGHVS, CDR2 FQNEAQ. The chain recombines TRBV7-8 with TRBJ2-3; TRBD2 is a possible D gene (5 bases). This receptor was obtained from a female donor in good health, enrolled as a control in a pregnancy study. Here the sequenced sample was peripheral blood, taken in the first trimester of pregnancy. Here the CDR3 reads CASTSPGGTDTQYF. CDR3 nucleotide sequence: TGTGCCAGCACAAGCCCCGGGGGCACAGATACGCAGTATTTT.